This T cell receptor (beta chain) was recorded in a study of cytomegalovirus exposure and HLA in healthy donors. This PCR relied on a set of 60 Vbeta primers and 13 Jbeta primers. Profiling relied on immunoSEQ multiplex PCR, and the TCRdb table lists in-frame clones only, not all of them. This sample has about 250,000 clones, with 80% found just once. About this clone itself: Its antigen is not known.

General study findings and limits: Equally common other TCR beta chains were less clonally expanded than HLA-associated ones, a later analysis found.

From germline, CDR1 is GTSNPN and CDR2 SVGIG (reference sequence). V lost 5 bases to trimming and J lost 5 bases, with 19 bases between them. This CDR3 spans 15 amino acids. The chain joins TRBV30 to TRBJ1-5; the D gene is possibly TRBD1 (6 bases). The receptor's source is a girl aged 2-10 years in good health and CMV-seronegative. The sample was PBMCs. The DNA for the CDR3 is TGTGCCTGGGGGATCCAGGGGAAAGGGGATCAGCCCCAGCATTTT. Protein sequence: CAWGIQGKGDQPQHF.